The subject of this entry is one T cell receptor beta chain. This sample was included in a study of blood T cell repertoires in COVID-19. For the study at large: Whether acute or convalescent, the COVID-19 samples came from the United States, Italy and Spain.

The ends lost 10 bases at V and 4 bases at J; junction bases unmatched: 6. This CDR3 is built from 13 residues. Sequencing was performed with immunoSEQ multiplex PCR; in TCRdb, only in-frame clones are kept and a portion is missing. The sample includes around 420,000 clones, around 90% of them seen just once. Clinical history reported by participants formed the basis on which cohorts were assigned. The rearrangement uses TRBV12-3 or TRBV12-4 and TRBJ1-3; 8 positions agree with TRBD1. The sequence came from a woman between 35 and 50 years old with acute COVID-19. Sequences were obtained from PBMCs or T cells enriched from blood (not recorded which). CDR3 amino acids: CAIPGQGGNTIYF. The CDR3 nucleotides read TGTGCCATTCCCGGACAGGGAGGAAACACCATATATTTT.